The clone carrying this T cell receptor (beta chain) was counted ten times or more. The data belong to a study of esophageal squamous cell carcinoma under preoperative chemotherapy. Each CDR3 protein is one row after TCRdb ran MiXCR on the PCR reads. The sample lists 34,000 or so distinct CDR3 sequences, around 50% seen once, with roughly 25% in the top ten. The CDR3 runs to 12 residues. CDR1 and CDR2 (germline): MGHDK, SYGVNS. Time point of the sample: after preoperative PTX-NDP chemotherapy. This TCR was recovered from a human donor with esophageal squamous cell carcinoma. The donor label of this sample is uncertain. Sampling was conducted from a patient given preoperative chemotherapy. This chain joins TRBV25-1 and TRBJ2-1; D is unresolved. The end of the DNA fits TRBJ2-7 better, so the J call may be wrong. The CDR3 spells CASSEGRLEQYF. DNA of the CDR3: TGTGCCAGCAGTGAAGGTCGGCTTGAGCAGTACTTC.